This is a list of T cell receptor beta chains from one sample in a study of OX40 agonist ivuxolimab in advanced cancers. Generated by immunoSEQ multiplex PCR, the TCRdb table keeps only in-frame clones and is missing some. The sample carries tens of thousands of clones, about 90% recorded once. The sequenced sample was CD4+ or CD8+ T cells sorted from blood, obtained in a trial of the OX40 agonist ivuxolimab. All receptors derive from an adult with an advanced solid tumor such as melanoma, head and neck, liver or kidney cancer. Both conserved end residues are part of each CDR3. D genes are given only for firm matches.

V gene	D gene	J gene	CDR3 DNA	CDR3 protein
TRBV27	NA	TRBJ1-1	TGTGCCAGCAGCAATCTTGCAGGGTCCCGAAACACTGAAGCTTTCTTT	CASSNLAGSRNTEAFF
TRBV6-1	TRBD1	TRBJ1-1	TGTGCCAGCAGGGGACAGGCCATGAGCACTGAAGCTTTCTTT	CASRGQAMSTEAFF
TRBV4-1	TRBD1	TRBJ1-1	TGCGCCAGCAGCCAGAGGGTCGGACAGGGGGAAGCTTTCTTT	CASSQRVGQGEAFF
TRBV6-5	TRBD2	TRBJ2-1	TGTGCCAGCAGAGCGGGGCCTGAGCAGTTCTTC	CASRAGPEQFF
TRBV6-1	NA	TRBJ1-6	TGTGCCAGCAGTACGGGGCTCGAGGCCCTCCACTTT	CASSTGLEALHF
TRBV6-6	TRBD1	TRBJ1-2	TGTGCCAGCAGTCCCTCCGGACAGGACCCCTATGGCTACACCTTC	CASSPSGQDPYGYTF
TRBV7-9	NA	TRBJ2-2	TGTGCCGAAGGGTCGGTCGGGGAGCTGTTTTTT	CAEGSVGELFF
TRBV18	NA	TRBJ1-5	TGTGCCAGCTCACCAAGGGGTAGCAATCAGCCCCAGCATTTT	CASSPRGSNQPQHF
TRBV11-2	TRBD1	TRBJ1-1	TGTGCCAGCAGCTTAGGGACAGGGTTTCGGGGGAACACTGAAGCTTTCTTT	CASSLGTGFRGNTEAFF
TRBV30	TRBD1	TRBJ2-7	TGTGCCTGGCGTTCGGACAGGTTCGACGAGCAGTACTTC	CAWRSDRFDEQYF